This entry features one T cell receptor beta chain sequence. Its recognized antigen is unknown. One base away there is no much larger clone; base qualities are not given. TCRbeta CDR3 regions were amplified from genomic DNA using the immunoSEQ Assay, a bias-controlled multiplex PCR. Concerning the study's data processing: Within the assay, amplification of reference gene primers was used to estimate how many nucleated cells each sample contained. Sequence reads were collapsed and filtered to measure the absolute abundance of every unique TCRbeta CDR3 rearrangement. Productive Simpson clonality was computed per sample as the square root of Simpson's diversity index over productive rearrangements. Here the immuneACCESS table is served through TCRdb, limited to in-frame sequences with V and J called. Missing clones are a known gap in these copies; in checked studies unresolved V genes cover under half, and the rest lacks a known reason. That table is the source of V, J and clone size, and D and trimming were worked out from the DNA. Present in this sample are tens of thousands of clones, roughly 89% of which were seen just once. The ten largest clones represent around 6.3% of the sample.

The data belong to a study of blood T cell repertoires in COVID-19 (dated by TCRdb to the early 2020s). Notes on the research overall: The collaborator samples originated in the United States, Italy and Spain and spanned the acute and convalescent phases of COVID-19. The material from the prospective study consisted of cDNA or gDNA derived from T cells, B-cell-depleted T cells, or PBMCs. Subjects who had been exposed to COVID-19, were actively infected with it, or had recovered from it provided the deeply sampled blood TCRbeta repertoires that made up the dataset. A freely available public database, intended as a resource for researchers studying the immune response to SARS-CoV-2, is where the repertoires were released. The samples were drawn from two sources: the first 160 participants of the ongoing ImmuneRACE study, and some 1,300 subjects contributed by 6 global collaborators. Sample metadata almost always included a de-identified subject ID, COVID-19 status, age in years and sex. Where available, HLA class I and class II types were obtained from metadata supplied by the sample provider rather than from assay-based typing. Paper-wide results and their limitations: The amount of clinical and demographic metadata varied by source and participant and was provided uncurated.

The V end gives up 3 bases and the J end 3 bases, leaving 8 bases in the junction not matched to a gene. According to the germline V gene, CDR1 reads SGDLS and CDR2 reads YYNGEE. The CDR3 sequence holds 16 residues, the cysteine and phenylalanine included. This entry keeps only the CDR3 DNA: 48 bases, framed from base 1. Collaborating institutions collected whole blood in K2EDTA tubes following their own protocols. For TCRbeta analysis, collaborator samples were shipped as frozen whole blood, as isolated PBMCs, or as DNA extracted from either sample type. Sequencing was performed on peripheral blood. The sequence is built from TRBV9 and TRBJ2-1; 8 junctional bases match TRBD2. This sequence was found in a woman older than 75 with active COVID-19. Here the CDR3 is given as CASSAPGGAIYNEQFF. The DNA sequence is TGTGCCAGCAGCGCCCCGGGGGGGGCGATCTACAATGAGCAGTTCTTC.